This T cell receptor (beta chain) was found in a study of cytomegalovirus exposure and HLA in healthy donors. Of note for this clone: Its antigen is undetermined. At one end, the junction sequence differs from germline, possibly due to a read error.

The study's findings and limits: A previous analysis found most TCR beta V segments productive roughly 87% or roughly 30% of the time. Researchers counted 150 to 200 TCR beta chains as cytomegalovirus-associated. When analyzed later, a missense DCLRE1C variant was found to be linked to TCR beta V- and J-gene trimming.

Germline CDR1 and CDR2: SSHAT and FNYEAQ (reference sequence). The CDR3 consists of 16 residues. Researchers ran the PCR with 60 Vbeta and 13 Jbeta primers. Per the study methods: An analysis performed later counted 60 million to 90 million unique TCR beta chains (roughly 11 million of them shared). Repertoires were generated with immunoSEQ multiplex PCR, while TCRdb's copy carries only in-frame clones and drops some. From that table come the V and J calls and clone size; the DNA was used to work out D and trimming. The profile shows hundreds of thousands of clones, approximately 88% of them singletons.

Sequencing was done on a sample of PBMCs. The chain links TRBV7-7 to TRBJ2-1; 8 nucleotides match TRBD2. This receptor was taken from a boy between 2 and 10 years old in good health and CMV-seronegative. The CDR3, as DNA: TGTGCTAGCAGCCGGGGGGGTAGCGGAGGTTTAAATGAGCAGTTCTTC. The encoded protein is CASSRGGSGGLNEQFF.